Detailed here is one T cell receptor (beta chain). Antigen: not known. This sample stems from a study of T cell responses to AZD1222 COVID-19 vaccine. The assay was immunoSEQ multiplex PCR, and TCRdb's table has in-frame clones only and misses some. This sample carries about 120,000 clones, approximately 92% of them seen once, and the ten largest clones take 4% to 4.5%. Findings and limits, study-wide: Most donors were white British, females outnumbered males, and clonal diversity was possibly underestimated.

J was trimmed by 7 bases and V by 9 bases; bases with no gene match: 7. Germline V gives CDR1 KGHDR, CDR2 SFDVKD. CDR3 length: 14 residues. The receptor was derived from an adult who received the MenACWY meningococcal vaccine as a control. Source: peripheral blood, taken 28 days after the second dose of the MenACWY control vaccine. J is TRBJ2-2 and V is TRBV24-1; 10 bases agree with TRBD1. The CDR3 region is CATRQGQGYGELFF. CDR3 in DNA: TGTGCCACCCGCCAGGGACAGGGGTACGGGGAGCTGTTTTTT.